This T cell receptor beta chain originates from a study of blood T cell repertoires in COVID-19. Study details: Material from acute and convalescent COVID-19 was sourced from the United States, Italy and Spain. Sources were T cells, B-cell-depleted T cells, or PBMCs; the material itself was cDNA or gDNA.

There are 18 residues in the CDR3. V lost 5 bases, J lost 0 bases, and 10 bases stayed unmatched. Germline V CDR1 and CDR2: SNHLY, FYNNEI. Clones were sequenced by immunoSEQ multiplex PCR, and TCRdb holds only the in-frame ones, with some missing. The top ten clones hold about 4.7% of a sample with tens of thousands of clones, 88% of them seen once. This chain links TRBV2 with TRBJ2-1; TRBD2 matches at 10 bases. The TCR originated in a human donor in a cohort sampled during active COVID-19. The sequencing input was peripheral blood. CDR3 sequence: CASSPRAGGLGSYNEQFF. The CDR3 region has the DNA TGTGCCAGCAGTCCTAGAGCGGGGGGGCTCGGCTCCTACAATGAGCAGTTCTTC.